Following are 3 T cell receptor beta chains from one sample sequenced in a study of PD-L1 blockade in urothelial cancer. Time point described: pretreatment peripheral blood. Only in-frame clones appear in the TCRdb table, and some are missing; sequencing was by immunoSEQ multiplex PCR. This table holds around 100,000 clones, over 75% found once. This material consisted of PBMCs, taken around atezolizumab (anti-PD-L1) treatment. The receptors shown here come from a man aged 60-69 years with urothelial cancer.

The chain joins TRBV28 to TRBJ1-1; 8 positions agree with TRBD1. The CDR3 sequence is 15 residues long. The V segment lost 7 bases and the J segment 2 bases; nucleotides outside the gene matches: 9. The germline gives CDR1 MDHEN, CDR2 SYDVKM. DNA of the CDR3: TGTGCCAGCACCTTTGACAGGGGATCCAACACTGAAGCTTTCTTT. This codes for CASTFDRGSNTEAFF.

The chain joins TRBV6-5 to TRBJ2-4, with D possibly being TRBD2 (5 bases). The CDR3 is 12 amino acids. The ends were cut back, 5 bases at V and 6 bases at J, with 8 bases in the middle. Germline CDR1 and CDR2: MNHEY and SVGAGI. CDR3: CASSTRLNIQYF. CDR3 nucleotide sequence: TGTGCCAGCAGTACTAGATTAAACATTCAGTACTTC.

The chain uses TRBV6-5 and TRBJ2-7, with 7 positions matching TRBD1. J gave up 6 bases and V 2 bases, and 13 bases lay outside the gene matches. This CDR3 comprises 16 residues. Germline-derived CDR1 and CDR2 are MNHEY and SVGAGI. The CDR3, as DNA: TGTGCCAGCAGTTACGGGGACAGTCGGGCGGTGGGCGAGCAGTACTTC. It codes for CASSYGDSRAVGEQYF.